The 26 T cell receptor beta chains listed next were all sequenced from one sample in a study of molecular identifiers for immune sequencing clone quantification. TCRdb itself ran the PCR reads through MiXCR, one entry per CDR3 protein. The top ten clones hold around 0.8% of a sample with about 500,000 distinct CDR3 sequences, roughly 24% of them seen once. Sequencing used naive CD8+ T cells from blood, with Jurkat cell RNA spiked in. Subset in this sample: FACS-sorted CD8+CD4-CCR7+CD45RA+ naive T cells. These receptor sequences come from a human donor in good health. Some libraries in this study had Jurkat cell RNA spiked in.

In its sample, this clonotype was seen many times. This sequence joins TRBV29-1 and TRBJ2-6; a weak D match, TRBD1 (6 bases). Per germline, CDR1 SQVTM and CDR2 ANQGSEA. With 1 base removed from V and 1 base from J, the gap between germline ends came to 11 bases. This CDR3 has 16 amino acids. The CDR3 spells CSVEGTEESGANVLTF. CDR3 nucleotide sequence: TGCAGCGTTGAAGGGACAGAAGAGTCTGGGGCCAACGTCCTGACTTTC.

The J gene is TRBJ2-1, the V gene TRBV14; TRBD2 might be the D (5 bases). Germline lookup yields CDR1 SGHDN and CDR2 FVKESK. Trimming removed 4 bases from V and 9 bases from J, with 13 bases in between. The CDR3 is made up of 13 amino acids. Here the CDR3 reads CASSRGIYGEQFF. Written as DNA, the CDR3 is TGTGCCAGCAGCCGAGGGATTTATGGTGAGCAGTTCTTC.

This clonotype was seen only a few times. CDR3 amino acids: CASSLPGSDEQYF. DNA for the CDR3: TGTGCCAGCAGCTTACCTGGGAGCGACGAGCAGTACTTC. V gene TRBV7-9 combines with J gene TRBJ2-7; D perhaps matches TRBD2 (5 bases). Germline loops: CDR1 SEHNR, CDR2 FQNEAQ (reference sequence). Between the trimmed V and J ends, which lost 2 bases and 5 bases, there was a span of 10 bases. The CDR3 has 13 residues.

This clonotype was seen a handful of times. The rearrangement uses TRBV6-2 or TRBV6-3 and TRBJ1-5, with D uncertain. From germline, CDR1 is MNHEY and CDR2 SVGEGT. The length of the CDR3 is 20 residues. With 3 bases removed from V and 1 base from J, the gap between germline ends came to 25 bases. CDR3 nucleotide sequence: TGTGCCAGCAGTTATGAGTCTGGAGAGGGTACGTTGCGAAGCAATCAGCCCCAGCATTTT. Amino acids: CASSYESGEGTLRSNQPQHF.

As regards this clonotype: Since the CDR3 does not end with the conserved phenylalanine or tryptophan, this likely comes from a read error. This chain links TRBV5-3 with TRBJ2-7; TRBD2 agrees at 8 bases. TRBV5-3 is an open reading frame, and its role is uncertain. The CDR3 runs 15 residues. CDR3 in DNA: TGTGCCAGCAGCTCGCCGGGGGGGTCTACCTACGAGCAGTACTCC. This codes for CASSSPGGSTYEQYS.

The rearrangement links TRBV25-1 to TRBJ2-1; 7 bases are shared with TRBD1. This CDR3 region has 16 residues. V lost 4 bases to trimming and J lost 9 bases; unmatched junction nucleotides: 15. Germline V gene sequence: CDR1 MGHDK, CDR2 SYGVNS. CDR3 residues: CASSGRDSLIWGEQFF. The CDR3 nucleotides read TGTGCCAGCAGTGGAAGGGACAGCTTAATTTGGGGTGAGCAGTTCTTC.

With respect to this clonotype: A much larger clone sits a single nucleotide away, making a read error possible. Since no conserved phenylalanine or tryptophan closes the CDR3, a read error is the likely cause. The CDR3 DNA reads as TGTGCCAGCAGCTTGACAGTACTAGCCAAAAACATTCAGTACATC. It codes for CASSLTVLAKNIQYI. The chain uses TRBV5-6 and TRBJ2-4, with D uncertain. Trimming cost V 1 base and J 0 bases, with 8 bases left between them. The CDR3 runs to 15 residues. From germline, CDR1 is SGHDT and CDR2 YYEEEE.

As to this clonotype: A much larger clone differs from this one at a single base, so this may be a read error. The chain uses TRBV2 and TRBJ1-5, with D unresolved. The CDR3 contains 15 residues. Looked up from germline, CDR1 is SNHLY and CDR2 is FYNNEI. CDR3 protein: CASRFNADFNQPQQF. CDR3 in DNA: TGTGCCAGCAGGTTCAACGCAGACTTTAATCAGCCCCAGCAGTTT.

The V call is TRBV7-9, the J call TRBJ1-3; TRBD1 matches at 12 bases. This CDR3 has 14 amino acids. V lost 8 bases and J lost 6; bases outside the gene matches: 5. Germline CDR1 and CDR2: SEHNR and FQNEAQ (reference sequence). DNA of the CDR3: TGTGCCAGCGGGGGACAGGGGGCCGCAAACACCATATATTTT. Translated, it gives CASGGQGAANTIYF.

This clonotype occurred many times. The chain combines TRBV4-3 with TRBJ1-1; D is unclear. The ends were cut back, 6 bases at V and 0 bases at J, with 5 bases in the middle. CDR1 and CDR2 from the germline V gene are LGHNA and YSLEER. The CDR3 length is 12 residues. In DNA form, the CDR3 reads TGCGCCAGCAGGGGAATGAACACTGAAGCTTTCTTT. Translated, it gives CASRGMNTEAFF.

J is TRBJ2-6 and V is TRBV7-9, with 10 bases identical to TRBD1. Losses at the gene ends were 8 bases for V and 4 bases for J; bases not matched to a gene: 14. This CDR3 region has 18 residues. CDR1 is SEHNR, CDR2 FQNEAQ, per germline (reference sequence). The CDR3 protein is CASRHGQGGLTGANVLTF. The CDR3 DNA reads TGTGCCAGCCGCCATGGACAGGGGGGGCTTACGGGGGCCAACGTCCTGACTTTC.

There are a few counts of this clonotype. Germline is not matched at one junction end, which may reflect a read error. The CDR3 region is CSARDPGLATDTQYF. CDR3 DNA sequence: TGCAGTGCTCGAGACCCGGGACTAGCAACAGATACGCAGTATTTT. This chain uses TRBV20-1 with TRBJ2-3; 9 nucleotides align to TRBD2. This CDR3 comprises 15 residues. Germline-derived CDR1 and CDR2 are DFQATT and SNEGSKA (reference sequence).

The CDR3 reads CSVDGQDEQYF. In nucleotides, the CDR3 is TGCAGCGTGGATGGGCAGGACGAGCAGTACTTC. J is TRBJ2-7 and V is TRBV29-1; no definite D call. The CDR3 contains 11 residues. Per germline, CDR1 SQVTM and CDR2 ANQGSEA. V was cut by 6 bases and J by 5 bases, with 11 bases left in between.

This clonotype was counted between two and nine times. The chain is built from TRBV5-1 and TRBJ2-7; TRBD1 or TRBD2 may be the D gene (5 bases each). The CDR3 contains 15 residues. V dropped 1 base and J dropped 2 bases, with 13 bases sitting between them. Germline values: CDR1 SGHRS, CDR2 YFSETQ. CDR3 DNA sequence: TGCGCCAGCAGCTTGAATGAGGGGCTAGCCTACGAGCAGTACTTC. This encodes CASSLNEGLAYEQYF.

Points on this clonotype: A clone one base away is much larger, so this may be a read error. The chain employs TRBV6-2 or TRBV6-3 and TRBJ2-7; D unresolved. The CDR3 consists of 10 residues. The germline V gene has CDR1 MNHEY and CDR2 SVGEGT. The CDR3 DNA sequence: TGTGCCAGCAGCTCCTACGAGCGGTACTTC. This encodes CASSSYERYF.

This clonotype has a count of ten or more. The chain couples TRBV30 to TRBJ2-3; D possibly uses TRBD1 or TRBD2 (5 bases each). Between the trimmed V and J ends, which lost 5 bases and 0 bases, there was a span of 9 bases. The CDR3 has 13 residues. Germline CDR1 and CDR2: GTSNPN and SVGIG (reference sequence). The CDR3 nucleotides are TGTGCCTGGGGGGACCTTAGCACAGATACGCAGTATTTT. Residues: CAWGDLSTDTQYF.

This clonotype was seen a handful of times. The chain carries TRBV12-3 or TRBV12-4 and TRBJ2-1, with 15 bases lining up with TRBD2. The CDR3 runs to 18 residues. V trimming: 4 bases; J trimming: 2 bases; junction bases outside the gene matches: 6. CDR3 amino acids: CASSSGTSGRTPYNEQFF. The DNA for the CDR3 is TGTGCCAGCAGTTCCGGGACTAGCGGGAGGACCCCCTACAATGAGCAGTTCTTC.

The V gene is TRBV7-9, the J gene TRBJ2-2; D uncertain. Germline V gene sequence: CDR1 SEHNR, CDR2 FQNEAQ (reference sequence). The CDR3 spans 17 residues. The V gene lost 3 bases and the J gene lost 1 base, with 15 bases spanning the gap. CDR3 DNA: TGTGCCAGCAGCTTTAACTGGGCGGCCGAGAACACCGGGGAGCTGTTTTTT. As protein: CASSFNWAAENTGELFF.

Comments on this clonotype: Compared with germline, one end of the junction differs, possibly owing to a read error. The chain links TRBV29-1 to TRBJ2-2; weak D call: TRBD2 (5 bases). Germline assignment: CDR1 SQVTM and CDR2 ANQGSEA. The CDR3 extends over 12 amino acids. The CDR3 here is CSALRNTGELLF. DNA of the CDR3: TGCAGCGCCTTGAGGAACACCGGGGAGCTGCTTTTT.

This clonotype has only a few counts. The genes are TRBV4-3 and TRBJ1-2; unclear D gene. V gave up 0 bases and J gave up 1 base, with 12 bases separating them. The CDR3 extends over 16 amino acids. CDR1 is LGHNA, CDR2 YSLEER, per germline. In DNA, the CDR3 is TGCGCCAGCAGCCAAGACTTGACGAGAGATAACTATGGCTACACCTTC. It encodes CASSQDLTRDNYGYTF.

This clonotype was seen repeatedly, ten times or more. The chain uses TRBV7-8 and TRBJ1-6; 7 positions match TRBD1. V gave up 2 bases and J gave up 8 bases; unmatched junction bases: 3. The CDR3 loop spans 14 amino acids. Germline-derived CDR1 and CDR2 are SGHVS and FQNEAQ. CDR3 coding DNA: TGTGCCAGCAGCTTATTACAGGGGTATTCACCCCTCCACTTT. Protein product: CASSLLQGYSPLHF. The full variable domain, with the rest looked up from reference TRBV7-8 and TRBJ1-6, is GAGVSQSPRYKVAKRGQDVALRCDPISGHVSLFWYQQALGQGPEFLTYFQNEAQLDKSGLPSDRFFAERPEGSVSTLKIQRTQQEDSAVYLCASSLLQGYSPLHFGNGTRLTVT.

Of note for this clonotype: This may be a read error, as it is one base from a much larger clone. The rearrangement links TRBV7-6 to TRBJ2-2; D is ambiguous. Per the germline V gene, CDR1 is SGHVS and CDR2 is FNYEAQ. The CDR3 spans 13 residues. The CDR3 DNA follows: TGTGCCGGCAGCTCGGCACTCGCCGGGGAGCTGTTTTTT. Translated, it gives CAGSSALAGELFF.

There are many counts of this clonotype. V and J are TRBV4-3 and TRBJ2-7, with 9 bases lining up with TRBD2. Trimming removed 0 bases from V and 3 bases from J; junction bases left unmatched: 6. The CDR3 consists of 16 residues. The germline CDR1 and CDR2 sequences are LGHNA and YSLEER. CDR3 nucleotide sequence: TGCGCCAGCAGCCAAGATAGGACTAGCGATTTCTACGAGCAGTACTTC. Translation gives CASSQDRTSDFYEQYF.

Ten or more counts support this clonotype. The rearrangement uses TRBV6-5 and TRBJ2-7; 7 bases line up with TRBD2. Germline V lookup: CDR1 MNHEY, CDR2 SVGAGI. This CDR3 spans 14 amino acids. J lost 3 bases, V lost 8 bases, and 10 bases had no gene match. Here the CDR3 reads CASGGSGANYEQYF. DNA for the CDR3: TGTGCCAGCGGCGGGAGCGGAGCGAACTACGAGCAGTACTTC.

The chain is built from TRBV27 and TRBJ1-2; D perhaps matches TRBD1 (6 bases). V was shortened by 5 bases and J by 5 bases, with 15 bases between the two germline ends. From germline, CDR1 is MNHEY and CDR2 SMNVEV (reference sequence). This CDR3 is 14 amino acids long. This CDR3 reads CASSPGTLLYGYTF. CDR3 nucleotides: TGTGCCAGCAGTCCCGGGACACTGCTGTATGGCTACACCTTC.

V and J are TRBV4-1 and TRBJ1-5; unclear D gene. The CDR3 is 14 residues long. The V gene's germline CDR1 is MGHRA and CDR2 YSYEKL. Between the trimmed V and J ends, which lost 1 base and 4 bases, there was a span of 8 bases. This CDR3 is CASSQGAENQPQHF. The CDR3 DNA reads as TGCGCCAGCAGCCAAGGTGCGGAAAATCAGCCCCAGCATTTT.